This T cell receptor beta chain appears in the sequencing data of a study of blood T cell repertoires in COVID-19. This clone has only one observation. V gave up 2 bases and J gave up 10 bases, with 12 bases separating them. Germline assignment: CDR1 LNHDA and CDR2 SQIVND (reference sequence). This CDR3 has 14 residues. Profiling relied on immunoSEQ multiplex PCR, and the TCRdb table lists in-frame clones only, not all of them. The table lists roughly 150,000 clones, 80% of them singletons. The chain is built from TRBV19 and TRBJ1-6; D is uncertain. The clonotype originates from a woman between 45 and 65 years old with acute or convalescent COVID-19. What was sequenced was peripheral blood. The CDR3 sequence: CASSINGRNSPLHF. The CDR3 coding sequence is TGTGCCAGTAGTATAAACGGGAGGAACTCACCCCTCCACTTT. Filled out from reference TRBV19 and TRBJ1-6, the complete variable domain reads DGGITQSPKYLFRKEGQNVTLSCEQNLNHDAMYWYRQDPGQGLRLIYYSQIVNDFQKGDIAEGYSVSREKKESFPLTVTSAQKNPTAFYLCASSINGRNSPLHFGNGTRLTVT.